This T cell receptor (beta chain) comes out of a study of blood T cells in healthy people across ages. Study-wide findings and caveats: It was held that diversity estimates obtained from one million T cells represented underestimates. Researchers report that TCR beta diversity correlated strongly with naive T cell percentage.

Concerning this clonotype: The antigen is unknown.

Germline lookup yields CDR1 MNHEY and CDR2 SMNVEV (reference sequence). After removal of 2 bases from V and 4 bases from J, the junction contained 9 bases not matched to a gene. The CDR3 is made up of 16 amino acids. Next came a second PCR, run for about 7 to 12 cycles, which used a sample-barcoded 5' primer along with a J-beta primer mix. TCRdb independently ran MiXCR on the 5' RACE reads; one entry per CDR3 protein. Here the sample spans hundreds of thousands of distinct CDR3 sequences, approximately 40% being singletons. This TCR came from a man older than 75 in good health. The chain joins TRBV27 to TRBJ2-3; TRBD2 matches at 7 bases. Sequencing was performed on blood. For the CDR3, the DNA is TGTGCCAGCAGTTTAGGGTGGGTAGCGGGCTCAGATACGCAGTATTTT. Its translation: CASSLGWVAGSDTQYF.